The 13 T cell receptor beta chains below were found in one sample sequenced in a study of cytomegalovirus exposure and HLA in healthy donors. The assay was immunoSEQ multiplex PCR, and TCRdb's table has in-frame clones only and misses some. Of about 200,000 clones in the sample, around 83% were seen once. The sample comprised PBMCs. All receptors derive from a woman aged 25-40 years in good health and CMV-seropositive.

This clone was found a few times. The chain joins TRBV7-9 to TRBJ2-4; D gene ambiguous. The CDR3 contains 17 residues. Germline-derived CDR1 and CDR2 are SEHNR and FQNEAQ (reference sequence). V lost 4 bases and J 1 base, leaving 17 bases between the germline ends. The CDR3 spells CASSSYITEVAKNIQYF. The CDR3 DNA reads as TGTGCCAGCAGCTCCTACATAACCGAGGTTGCCAAAAACATTCAGTACTTC.

The sample holds one count of this clone. The rearrangement uses TRBV13 and TRBJ1-1; 7 nucleotides agree with TRBD1. V dropped 0 bases and J dropped 8; count of bases not matched to a gene: 12. Germline assignment: CDR1 PRHDT and CDR2 FYEKMQ (reference sequence). The CDR3 has 16 amino acids. CDR3 sequence: CASSLGLTWTGREAFF. The CDR3 nucleotides read TGTGCCAGCAGCTTAGGCCTAACGTGGACAGGCAGAGAAGCTTTCTTT.

The chain combines TRBV11-3 with TRBJ1-1; TRBD1 matches 7 bases. The junction had 7 bases not matched to a gene; V was cut back by 4 bases and J by 5 bases. The CDR3 loop spans 14 amino acids. The germline gives CDR1 SGHNT, CDR2 YENEEA. CDR3 DNA: TGTGCCAGCAGCTCAGGGGGAGTTTCTACTGAAGCTTTCTTT. It codes for CASSSGGVSTEAFF.

The chain recombines TRBV9 with TRBJ1-2; tentatively, D is TRBD1 (5 bases). CDR1 is SGDLS and CDR2 is YYNGEE in the germline V gene. This CDR3 is built from 16 residues. V lost 4 bases and J 4 bases, leaving 20 bases between the germline ends. The CDR3 spells CASSPDQGHKLYGYTF. Written as DNA, the CDR3 is TGTGCCAGCAGCCCTGACCAGGGCCATAAACTCTATGGCTACACCTTC.

The chain has TRBV2 and TRBJ1-1; no reliable D call. From germline, CDR1 is SNHLY and CDR2 FYNNEI. This CDR3 has 13 residues. Trimming cost V 6 bases and J 4 bases, with 12 bases left between them. CDR3 protein: CASSAEEATEAFF. The CDR3 DNA is TGTGCCAGCAGCGCCGAAGAGGCCACTGAAGCTTTCTTT.

The chain has TRBV27 and TRBJ2-1, with TRBD2 identical over 8 bases. There are 15 residues in the CDR3. CDR1 is MNHEY, CDR2 SMNVEV, per germline (reference sequence). With V trimmed by 8 bases and J by 6 bases, 12 bases remained unmatched. CDR3: CASGPGLVTLNEQFF. CDR3 in DNA: TGTGCCAGCGGACCGGGACTAGTAACTCTCAATGAGCAGTTCTTC.

The chain joins TRBV30 to TRBJ2-1, with 8 nucleotides matching TRBD2. The CDR3 runs 13 residues. Germline V gene lookup returns CDR1 GTSNPN and CDR2 SVGIG (reference sequence). J was trimmed by 4 bases and V by 5 bases; bases with no gene match: 4. The CDR3 sequence: CAWEKRGYNEQFF. The CDR3 nucleotides are TGTGCCTGGGAGAAGCGGGGGTACAATGAGCAGTTCTTC.

V gene TRBV5-6 combines with J gene TRBJ1-5, with 7 bases lining up with TRBD1. Looked up from germline, CDR1 is SGHDT and CDR2 is YYEEEE. The CDR3 totals 16 residues. The V segment lost 4 bases and the J segment 5 bases; nucleotides outside the gene matches: 12. Here the CDR3 reads CASSGRTGAVDQPQHF. The CDR3, as DNA: TGTGCCAGCAGCGGTAGAACAGGGGCGGTAGATCAGCCCCAGCATTTT. Complete variable domain (other parts from reference TRBV5-6 and TRBJ1-5): DAGVTQSPTHLIKTRGQQVTLRCSPKSGHDTVSWYQQALGQGPQFIFQYYEEEERQRGNFPDRFSGHQFPNYSSELNVNALLLGDSALYLCASSGRTGAVDQPQHFGDGTRLSIL.

This sequence joins TRBV6-5 and TRBJ2-1; 8 positions agree with TRBD2. V lost 7 bases, J lost 0 bases, and 5 bases stayed unmatched. Germline-derived CDR1 and CDR2 are MNHEY and SVGAGI. The CDR3 covers 15 residues. The CDR3 DNA is TGTGCCAGCACCAGAAGCGGGAGCTCCTACAATGAGCAGTTCTTC. This sequence encodes CASTRSGSSYNEQFF.

This clone was counted ten times or more. This chain joins TRBV2 and TRBJ1-1, with a weak D call TRBD1 (5 bases). The germline V gene encodes CDR1 SNHLY and CDR2 FYNNEI. CDR3 length: 11 residues. Deletions cut 8 bases from V and 8 bases from J, with 12 bases between. CDR3 sequence reads: CASGAGFEAFF. The CDR3 DNA is TGTGCCAGCGGGGCGGGATTCGAAGCTTTCTTT.

This chain connects TRBV30 to TRBJ2-1; 10 bases match TRBD2. With V trimmed by 1 base and J by 6 bases, 9 bases remained unmatched. The CDR3 contains 16 residues. Germline V gives CDR1 GTSNPN, CDR2 SVGIG (reference sequence). CDR3: CAWSGPGTSDSNEQFF. The CDR3 region has the DNA TGTGCCTGGAGTGGGCCCGGGACTAGCGACTCCAATGAGCAGTTCTTC.

The CDR3 spells CASSLYTSAWEQYF. CDR3 DNA: TGTGCCAGCAGCTTATATACTAGCGCCTGGGAGCAGTACTTC. V is TRBV7-8 and J is TRBJ2-7; 7 bases map to TRBD2. V lost 2 bases to trimming and J lost 7 bases; unmatched junction nucleotides: 8. The CDR3 sequence is 14 residues long. Germline V CDR1 and CDR2: SGHVS, FQNEAQ.

This clone was counted once. This chain uses TRBV29-1 with TRBJ2-2; the D gene is possibly TRBD2 (6 bases). Per the germline V gene, CDR1 is SQVTM and CDR2 is ANQGSEA. V dropped 4 bases and J dropped 1 base, with 10 bases sitting between them. The length of the CDR3 is 14 residues. CDR3 sequence reads: CSVAGLQNTGELFF. CDR3 in DNA: TGCAGCGTTGCGGGACTTCAGAACACCGGGGAGCTGTTTTTT.